One sample yielded the 7 T cell receptor beta chains listed below, sequenced in a study of T cell responses to AZD1222 COVID-19 vaccine. The protocol was immunoSEQ multiplex PCR, while the TCRdb copy is restricted to in-frame clones and leaves out a portion. The sample includes about 110,000 clones, over 85% of them seen just once. Sample: peripheral blood, taken 28 days after the second AZD1222 dose. These receptors were obtained from an adult who received the AZD1222 COVID-19 vaccine.

The chain carries TRBV2 and TRBJ1-5, with D perhaps matching TRBD1 (5 bases). CDR1 is SNHLY and CDR2 is FYNNEI in the germline V gene. The CDR3 length is 15 residues. V was cut by 3 bases and J by 4 bases, with 13 bases left in between. In DNA form, the CDR3 reads TGTGCCAGCAGTGAGCAGGGATCCCTTAATCAGCCCCAGCATTTT. The encoded protein is CASSEQGSLNQPQHF. The complete variable domain, with remaining parts taken from reference TRBV2 and TRBJ1-5, reads EPEVTQTPSHQVTQMGQEVILRCVPISNHLYFYWYRQILGQKVEFLVSFYNNEISEKSEIFDDQFSVERPDGSNFTLKIRSTKLEDSAMYFCASSEQGSLNQPQHFGDGTRLSIL.

The chain recombines TRBV9 with TRBJ2-2, with no clear D. V shed 4 bases and J shed 6 bases, with 13 bases lying between them. This CDR3 spans 14 amino acids. Germline CDR1 and CDR2: SGDLS and YYNGEE. The chain's CDR3 is CASSPSTVAGELFF. CDR3 coding DNA: TGTGCCAGCAGCCCATCGACGGTCGCCGGGGAGCTGTTTTTT.

The chain combines TRBV20-1 with TRBJ2-5; maybe TRBD2 (6 bases). Germline values: CDR1 DFQATT, CDR2 SNEGSKA (reference sequence). The V end lost 3 bases, the J end lost 5 bases, and 10 bases lay between the germline ends. The CDR3 contains 12 residues. The CDR3 bases are TGCAGTGCTAGTGGAGGGAGGGAGACCCAGTACTTC. Its translation is CSASGGRETQYF.

This clone was seen a single time. V usage is TRBV5-1 and J usage is TRBJ2-7; 8 positions match TRBD1. This CDR3 region has 14 residues. Losses at the gene ends were 2 bases for V and 4 bases for J; bases not matched to a gene: 5. The V gene's germline CDR1 is SGHRS and CDR2 YFSETQ. The CDR3 protein is CASSFGTGLYEQYF. The CDR3, as DNA: TGCGCCAGCAGCTTCGGGACAGGCCTGTACGAGCAGTACTTC.

The chain links TRBV28 to TRBJ1-5; D call uncertain. V lost 3 bases to trimming and J lost 5 bases, with 20 bases between them. The germline CDR1 and CDR2 sequences are MDHEN and SYDVKM. The CDR3 length is 17 residues. CDR3 amino acids: CASSFWNRLRTDQPQHF. CDR3 in DNA: TGTGCCAGCAGTTTTTGGAACAGACTCAGGACGGATCAGCCCCAGCATTTT.

The chain's CDR3 is CASSLIGTGAYGYTF. CDR3 coding DNA: TGTGCCAGCAGCTTAATAGGGACAGGGGCTTATGGCTACACCTTC. The chain has TRBV7-3 and TRBJ1-2; 10 bases map to TRBD1. CDR3 length equals 15 residues. Germline V gene lookup returns CDR1 SGHTA and CDR2 FQGTGA. The V and J ends lost 1 base and 5 bases, in that order; junction bases with no gene match: 4. Variable domain in full (rest from reference TRBV7-3 and TRBJ1-2): GAGVSQTPSNKVTEKGKYVELRCDPISGHTALYWYRQSLGQGPEFLIYFQGTGAADDSGLPNDRFFAVRPEGSVSTLKIQRTERGDSAVYLCASSLIGTGAYGYTFGSGTRLTVV.

The chain joins TRBV5-8 to TRBJ2-5, with D possibly being TRBD2 (7 bases). CDR1 and CDR2 from the germline V gene are SGHTS and YDEGEE. The CDR3 is 14 residues long. V lost 1 base and J 6 bases, leaving 13 bases between the germline ends. The CDR3 region has the DNA TGTGCCAGCAGCTTGAGAAGGGGGGGTAAGACCCAGTACTTC. This gives the protein CASSLRRGGKTQYF.